The 24 T cell receptor beta chains below come from one sample, sequenced in a study of blood T cell dynamics during melanoma immunotherapy (dated by TCRdb to 2020 to 2022). Library creation used the immunoSEQ multiplex PCR assay. The clones in this table, taken by TCRdb from immuneACCESS, are in-frame only. Not every clone is retained; where verified, under half of the shortfall comes from an unresolved V gene, and the cause of the rest is unknown. This sample holds about 10,000 clones; approximately 89% were observed only once. The ten largest clones add up to less than 25% of the sample. The meaning of the sample's time point label: week 3, after first cycle of checkpoint inhibitor. Here the sequenced sample was blood, taken from a patient treated with checkpoint blockade. The receptors come from a human donor with melanoma.

This chain uses TRBV10-2 with TRBJ2-1, with 8 bases fitting TRBD2. From germline, CDR1 is WSHSY and CDR2 SAAADI. The V gene end was trimmed by 10 bases and the J gene end by 9 bases; junction bases not matched to a gene: 11. The CDR3 length is 13 residues. CDR3 sequence: CATAGLAGGEQFF. The CDR3 coding sequence is TGCGCCACCGCGGGGCTAGCGGGCGGTGAGCAGTTCTTC.

The chain combines TRBV2 with TRBJ2-5; 9 bases align to TRBD1. Germline-derived CDR1 and CDR2 are SNHLY and FYNNEI. CDR3 length: 13 residues. J was trimmed by 4 bases and V by 9 bases; bases with no gene match: 6. CDR3 protein: CASNGQGRETQYF. The CDR3 bases are TGTGCCAGTAACGGACAGGGGAGAGAGACCCAGTACTTC.

The CDR3 spells CASSFTEWVGELFF. In nucleotides, the CDR3 is TGTGCCAGCAGTTTCACCGAATGGGTCGGGGAGCTGTTTTTT. The genes are TRBV6-5 and TRBJ2-2, with D unresolved. Germline V gene data show CDR1 as MNHEY and CDR2 as SVGAGI. V lost 4 bases and J 7 bases, leaving 13 bases between the germline ends. The CDR3 spans 14 residues.

V usage is TRBV6-4 and J usage is TRBJ1-5; 7 nucleotides agree with TRBD1. The germline V gene encodes CDR1 MRHNA and CDR2 SNTAGT. The ends lost 2 bases at V and 4 bases at J; junction bases unmatched: 5. This CDR3 contains 15 residues. CDR3 in DNA: TGTGCCAGCAGTGACCGGCAGGGGGGGAATCAGCCCCAGCATTTT. It is translated as CASSDRQGGNQPQHF.

V and J are TRBV4-1 and TRBJ1-5; 8 nucleotides match TRBD1. Germline V gene lookup returns CDR1 MGHRA and CDR2 YSYEKL. Germline trimming cut 4 bases from V and 4 bases from J; bases unmatched to any gene: 12. This CDR3 has 17 residues. The CDR3 nucleotides read TGCGCCAGCAGCCCTACCCGGGACAGGCACTTAAATCAGCCCCAGCATTTT. Its protein is CASSPTRDRHLNQPQHF.

V is TRBV10-3 and J is TRBJ2-3, with 10 bases lining up with TRBD2. With V trimmed by 0 bases and J by 1 base, 10 bases remained unmatched. Germline CDR1 is ENHRY and CDR2 is SYGVKD. This CDR3 is 19 amino acids long. The CDR3 DNA sequence: TGTGCCATCAGTGAGTCTGGGCTAGCGGGAGAGTATCGCACAGATACGCAGTATTTT. It yields the protein CAISESGLAGEYRTDTQYF.

The J gene is TRBJ2-7, the V gene TRBV5-1; 7 bases fit TRBD2. This CDR3 has 16 residues. Germline loops: CDR1 SGHRS, CDR2 YFSETQ. V lost 0 bases and J lost 2; bases outside the gene matches: 8. CDR3 nucleotides: TGCGCCAGCAGCTTGGCCGAAGTTGCGGGAGCCTACGAGCAGTACTTC. Translation gives CASSLAEVAGAYEQYF.

The chain couples TRBV27 to TRBJ2-5; D call uncertain. V was trimmed by 5 bases and J by 5 bases, leaving 15 bases between them. In germline, CDR1 is MNHEY, CDR2 SMNVEV (reference sequence). CDR3 length equals 14 residues. CDR3 coding DNA: TGTGCCAGCAGTCACAGAGGCCCGTGGGAGACCCAGTACTTC. Translation: CASSHRGPWETQYF.

This sequence joins TRBV9 and TRBJ1-2; unclear D gene. This CDR3 comprises 17 residues. The germline V gene encodes CDR1 SGDLS and CDR2 YYNGEE. V was pared by 0 bases and J by 8 bases, with 23 bases between. The CDR3 loop reads CASSVEARGAFGHGYTF. In DNA, the CDR3 is TGTGCCAGCAGCGTAGAAGCCCGCGGAGCCTTTGGGCACGGCTACACCTTC.

The chain employs TRBV19 and TRBJ2-7, with TRBD2 matching over 8 bases. V trimming: 3 bases; J trimming: 6 bases; junction bases outside the gene matches: 10. The germline V gene encodes CDR1 LNHDA and CDR2 SQIVND (reference sequence). The CDR3 has 15 residues. CDR3 sequence reads: CASSMAGGYPFEQYF. The CDR3 nucleotides read TGTGCCAGTAGTATGGCGGGAGGTTACCCCTTCGAGCAGTACTTC.

The chain carries TRBV5-3 and TRBJ2-1; 9 bases fit TRBD2. TRBV5-3 carries the ORF label, with uncertain function. V was clipped by 4 bases and J by 8 bases; unmatched bases: 10. The CDR3 sequence is 15 residues long. CDR3 in DNA: TGTGCCAGAAGCCCCCGACTAGCGGAAGGCCATGAGCAGTTCTTC. This gives the protein CARSPRLAEGHEQFF.

This clone was picked up a small number of times. The chain has TRBV7-9 and TRBJ2-2; unclear D gene. Germline values: CDR1 SEHNR, CDR2 FQNEAQ (reference sequence). CDR3 length equals 17 residues. V was shortened by 0 bases and J by 8 bases, with 19 bases between the two germline ends. The CDR3 DNA follows: TGTGCCAGCAGCTTAGCGGGAAAGAGACATCGGCGTGGGGAGCTGTTTTTT. Translation: CASSLAGKRHRRGELFF.

The gene calls are TRBV2 and TRBJ2-7, with 8 bases lining up with TRBD1. Unmatched junction bases numbered 10, after V lost 6 bases and J lost 6 bases. This CDR3 region has 14 residues. CDR1 and CDR2 (germline): SNHLY, FYNNEI. Here the CDR3 reads CASSGTGEIGEQYF. In nucleotides, the CDR3 is TGTGCCAGCAGCGGGACAGGTGAAATTGGCGAGCAGTACTTC.

The rearrangement links TRBV4-1 to TRBJ2-1; unclear D gene. This CDR3 has 14 amino acids. Germline CDR1 MGHRA, CDR2 YSYEKL. V shed 4 bases and J shed 6 bases, with 13 bases lying between them. In DNA, the CDR3 is TGCGCCAGCAGCCCATCCCGGCCACGCAATGAGCAGTTCTTC. Amino acids: CASSPSRPRNEQFF.

The chain employs TRBV4-1 and TRBJ1-5, with 9 bases aligning to TRBD1. Germline V gene lookup returns CDR1 MGHRA and CDR2 YSYEKL. The CDR3 length is 15 residues. J gave up 4 bases and V 4 bases, and 5 bases lay outside the gene matches. The CDR3 reads CASSLTGGANQPQHF. DNA of the CDR3: TGCGCCAGCAGCCTAACAGGGGGCGCGAATCAGCCCCAGCATTTT.

This chain connects TRBV27 to TRBJ2-7, with a tentative D call TRBD1 (5 bases). The CDR3 has 13 residues. The V gene lost 3 bases and the J gene lost 2 bases, with 8 bases spanning the gap. Germline V lookup: CDR1 MNHEY, CDR2 SMNVEV (reference sequence). Here the CDR3 DNA reads TGTGCCAGCAGTTTCCAGGGTCCCTACGAGCAGTACTTC. Its protein product is CASSFQGPYEQYF.

The chain couples TRBV5-1 to TRBJ1-5; unclear D gene. The V end lost 0 bases, the J end lost 0 bases, and 10 bases lay between the germline ends. Germline lookup yields CDR1 SGHRS and CDR2 YFSETQ. CDR3 length: 16 amino acids. This CDR3 is CASSLVGPYSNQPQHF. The CDR3 nucleotides read TGCGCCAGCAGCTTGGTGGGTCCATATAGCAATCAGCCCCAGCATTTT.

This chain uses TRBV28 with TRBJ2-1; 8 bases line up with TRBD1. The trim removed 6 bases at V and 11 bases at J, leaving 15 bases unmatched. The CDR3 loop spans 15 amino acids. The germline CDR1 and CDR2 sequences are MDHEN and SYDVKM. DNA for the CDR3: TGTGCCAGCAGCACCCCGGGACAGGCGACAGGGAAGCAGTTCTTC. This codes for CASSTPGQATGKQFF. Combining the CDR3 with reference TRBV28 and TRBJ2-1 gives the whole variable domain DVKVTQSSRYLVKRTGEKVFLECVQDMDHENMFWYRQDPGLGLRLIYFSYDVKMKEKGDIPEGYSVSREKKERFSLILESASTNQTSMYLCASSTPGQATGKQFFGPGTRLTVL.

This clone was recorded only once. The rearrangement uses TRBV27 and TRBJ2-7, with 14 nucleotides matching TRBD2. Germline V gene lookup returns CDR1 MNHEY and CDR2 SMNVEV (reference sequence). The V gene end was trimmed by 3 bases and the J gene end by 6 bases; junction bases not matched to a gene: 4. The CDR3 runs 15 residues. The CDR3 coding sequence is TGTGCCAGCAGTTTGTCCGGACTAGCGGGAGGCGAGCAGTACTTC. Its protein product is CASSLSGLAGGEQYF.

J is TRBJ2-1 and V is TRBV5-1; TRBD2 aligns across 8 bases. Germline CDR1 SGHRS, CDR2 YFSETQ. This CDR3 region has 13 residues. Trimming cost V 4 bases and J 7 bases; bases outside gene matches: 4. The CDR3 loop reads CASSPTGGNEQFF. The CDR3 bases are TGCGCCAGCAGCCCGACGGGAGGGAATGAGCAGTTCTTC.

The chain is built from TRBV21-1 and TRBJ1-1. TRBV21-1 is assigned pseudogene status. The CDR3 extends over 12 amino acids. CDR3 in DNA: TGTGCCACCTCCCCCCCGAGCACTGAAGCTTTCTTT. This codes for CATSPPSTEAFF.

The rearrangement links TRBV11-3 to TRBJ1-1, with D tentatively TRBD1 (5 bases). Germline V lookup: CDR1 SGHNT, CDR2 YENEEA. Trimming removed 5 bases from V and 3 bases from J, with 13 bases in between. The CDR3 has 14 amino acids. The CDR3 DNA reads TGTGCCAGCAGCCAGCAGGGAGGGGACACTGAAGCTTTCTTT. It translates to CASSQQGGDTEAFF.

V gene TRBV19 combines with J gene TRBJ2-7; 7 nucleotides agree with TRBD1. Germline V CDR1 and CDR2: LNHDA, SQIVND (reference sequence). This CDR3 contains 14 residues. V shed 3 bases, J shed 5 bases, and the junction held 7 bases outside the gene matches. The CDR3 reads CASSMGQGVHEQYF. Here the CDR3 DNA reads TGTGCCAGTAGTATGGGGCAGGGGGTCCACGAGCAGTACTTC.

The chain uses TRBV6-5 and TRBJ2-1; possibly TRBD2 for D (5 bases). Trimming took off 7 bases at V and 3 bases at J, with 16 bases between the two ends. The CDR3 loop spans 15 amino acids. Germline V gene data show CDR1 as MNHEY and CDR2 as SVGAGI. The CDR3, as DNA: TGTGCCAGCATCCACGGCGGAGAGGGCTACAATGAGCAGTTCTTC. Residues: CASIHGGEGYNEQFF.